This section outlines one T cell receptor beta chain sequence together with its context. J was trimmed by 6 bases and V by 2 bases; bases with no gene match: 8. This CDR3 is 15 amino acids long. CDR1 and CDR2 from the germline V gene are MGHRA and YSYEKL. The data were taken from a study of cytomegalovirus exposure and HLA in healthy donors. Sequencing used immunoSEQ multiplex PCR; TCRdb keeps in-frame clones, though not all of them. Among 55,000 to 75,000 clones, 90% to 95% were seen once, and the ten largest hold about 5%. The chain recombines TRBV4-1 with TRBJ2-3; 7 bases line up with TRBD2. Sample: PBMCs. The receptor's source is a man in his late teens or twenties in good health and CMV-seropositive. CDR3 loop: CASSQQGGLGDTQYF. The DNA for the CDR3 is TGCGCCAGCAGCCAACAGGGAGGGTTAGGGGATACGCAGTATTTT.